The 30 T cell receptor beta chains below come from one sample, sequenced in a study of graft-versus-host responses after intestinal transplantation. The data were produced by immunoSEQ multiplex PCR, yet TCRdb's version contains in-frame clones alone and is incomplete. Seen here are some 15,000 clones, around three quarters observed once, and the top ten hold roughly 7.8%. Graft material was processed, releasing intraepithelial and lamina propria lymphocytes. Sequenced material: ileum tissue, taken about 460 days after intestinal transplant. These receptors were taken from a human patient who received an intestinal transplant, so some T cells may come from the graft donor.

The rearrangement uses TRBV12-5 and TRBJ1-1; tentative D call: TRBD1 (5 bases). Germline values: CDR1 LGHNT, CDR2 FRNRAP. The CDR3 has 16 amino acids. Between the trimmed V and J ends, which lost 2 bases and 0 bases, there was a span of 13 bases. CDR3 coding DNA: TGTGCTAGTGGTTTGAACCCTGGGACGGTGAACACTGAAGCTTTCTTT. Translated, it gives CASGLNPGTVNTEAFF.

The chain has TRBV7-6 and TRBJ2-3; TRBD2 matches 13 bases. The J segment lost 6 bases and the V segment lost 5 bases, leaving 8 bases of the junction unmatched. The CDR3 spans 16 residues. Germline CDR1 reads SGHVS; CDR2 reads FNYEAQ. In nucleotides, the CDR3 is TGTGCCAGCAGCGGAACTAGCGGGGGGGCCGTGGATACGCAGTATTTT. Its protein product is CASSGTSGGAVDTQYF.

This clone turned up a few times. Here the CDR3 reads CASSLDVENIQYF. The CDR3 bases are TGTGCCAGCAGCTTAGACGTCGAAAACATTCAGTACTTC. The chain uses TRBV11-3 and TRBJ2-4; D ambiguous. The CDR3 is made up of 13 amino acids. The germline gives CDR1 SGHNT, CDR2 YENEEA. V was trimmed by 0 bases and J by 5 bases, leaving 5 bases between them.

J is TRBJ2-7 and V is TRBV19; the D is unclear. Germline lookup yields CDR1 LNHDA and CDR2 SQIVND (reference sequence). This CDR3 has 14 amino acids. V was trimmed by 1 base and J by 0 bases, leaving 7 bases between them. The CDR3 DNA follows: TGTGCCAGTAGTATAGGTTGGAGCTCCTACGAGCAGTACTTC. Translating it yields CASSIGWSSYEQYF.

This clone was counted between two and nine times. The chain combines TRBV6-1 with TRBJ1-1; no firm D call. V was cut by 3 bases and J by 10 bases, with 12 bases left in between. This CDR3 contains 12 residues. Germline V CDR1 and CDR2: MNHNS, SASEGT. The CDR3 reads CASSESGELAFF. DNA of the CDR3: TGTGCCAGCAGTGAGTCAGGTGAATTAGCTTTCTTT.

The gene calls are TRBV7-9 and TRBJ1-3; D gene uncertain. V lost 0 bases and J 0 bases, leaving 9 bases between the germline ends. This CDR3 has 16 residues. Germline CDR1 and CDR2: SEHNR and FQNEAQ (reference sequence). The CDR3 DNA is TGTGCCAGCAGCTTAGCCCGCCTGGACTCTGGAAACACCATATATTTT. Residues: CASSLARLDSGNTIYF.

The V and J genes are TRBV13 and TRBJ2-3, with a tentative D call TRBD2 (7 bases). CDR1 PRHDT and CDR2 FYEKMQ come from the germline V gene (reference sequence). Trimming shortened V by 4 bases and J by 2 bases, and 19 bases separated the two germline ends. The CDR3 runs 17 residues. CDR3 sequence (DNA): TGTGCCAGCAGCTCCGACCCAGGTCGGGGGGCCACAGATACGCAGTATTTT. It codes for CASSSDPGRGATDTQYF.

This chain connects TRBV7-2 to TRBJ2-3, with TRBD2 matching over 9 bases. This CDR3 is built from 16 residues. The germline gives CDR1 SGHTA, CDR2 FQGNSA. Trimming took 1 base from V and 5 from J; bases not matched to a gene: 7. In DNA form, the CDR3 reads TGTGCCAGCAGCTTAGAAGGGCGGGGGGGTAGAGATACGCAGTATTTT. It is translated as CASSLEGRGGRDTQYF.

The chain couples TRBV18 to TRBJ2-7, with TRBD1 matching 7 bases. The V and J ends lost 3 bases and 6 bases, in that order; junction bases with no gene match: 8. The CDR3 has 14 amino acids. From germline, CDR1 is KGHSH and CDR2 LQKENI. DNA of the CDR3: TGTGCCAGCTCACCCCTAGGACAGGCGTCCGAGCAGTACTTC. This encodes CASSPLGQASEQYF.

This clone was counted once. The V and J genes are TRBV20-1 and TRBJ2-1, with D perhaps TRBD2 (6 bases). V was clipped by 6 bases and J by 12 bases, with 15 bases between them. The CDR3 runs 11 residues. The V gene's germline CDR1 is DFQATT and CDR2 SNEGSKA (reference sequence). CDR3 DNA: TGCAGTGCCCCTGCCGGGACTCGGCAGTTCTTC. Translating gives CSAPAGTRQFF.

In DNA, the CDR3 is TGTGCCAGCAGTTTTCCAGGTTCCCCTGAGCAGTACTTC. Protein: CASSFPGSPEQYF. V is TRBV6-6 and J is TRBJ2-7; D is ambiguous. CDR1 and CDR2 (germline): MNHNY, SVGAGI (reference sequence). The CDR3 totals 13 residues. V shed 4 bases and J shed 7 bases, with 14 bases lying between them.

The V call is TRBV25-1, the J call TRBJ1-2, with 12 bases aligning to TRBD1. Trimming took 3 bases from V and 7 from J; bases not matched to a gene: 12. Germline CDR1 MGHDK, CDR2 SYGVNS. This CDR3 has 17 residues. The CDR3 region is CASSEPGTGGEVGGYTF. In DNA form, the CDR3 reads TGTGCCAGCAGTGAGCCTGGGACAGGGGGCGAAGTCGGTGGCTACACCTTC.

In DNA form, the CDR3 reads TGTGCCAGCAGCTCCTGGGCGGAGGATAATTCACCCCTCCACTTT. Protein product: CASSSWAEDNSPLHF. The chain links TRBV7-9 to TRBJ1-6; D not resolved. Trimming pared 4 bases from V and 5 bases from J, leaving 12 bases between. Germline V gives CDR1 SEHNR, CDR2 FQNEAQ (reference sequence). The length of the CDR3 is 15 residues.

This clone was observed once. The chain is built from TRBV19 and TRBJ2-1; D is possibly TRBD1 or TRBD2 (6 bases each). Trimming took off 3 bases at V and 12 bases at J, with 27 bases between the two ends. Per germline, CDR1 LNHDA and CDR2 SQIVND (reference sequence). There are 17 residues in the CDR3. Written as DNA, the CDR3 is TGTGCCAGTAGTATGGAGGGACAACGCTATTACCCGGCGGGGCAGTTCTTC. It codes for CASSMEGQRYYPAGQFF.

J is TRBJ1-3 and V is TRBV19, with D perhaps TRBD1 (5 bases). The CDR3 has 14 residues. Trimming removed 5 bases at V and 0 bases at J, with 8 bases between. Germline V gives CDR1 LNHDA, CDR2 SQIVND (reference sequence). For the CDR3, the DNA is TGTGCCAGTAGTCAGGGTCTCTCTGGAAACACCATATATTTT. Its protein product is CASSQGLSGNTIYF.

V gene TRBV18 combines with J gene TRBJ1-5; 7 positions agree with TRBD1. Germline CDR1 KGHSH, CDR2 LQKENI. The CDR3 contains 15 residues. The V and J ends lost 5 bases and 3 bases, in that order; junction bases with no gene match: 7. CDR3 loop: CASSTGAANNQPQHF. For the CDR3, the DNA is TGTGCCAGCTCAACAGGGGCGGCAAACAATCAGCCCCAGCATTTT.

The chain recombines TRBV4-1 with TRBJ2-1; the D is unclear. Per the germline V gene, CDR1 is MGHRA and CDR2 is YSYEKL. The CDR3 extends over 12 amino acids. V lost 1 base and J lost 8, with 6 bases in between. CDR3 amino acids: CASSQAADEQFF. The CDR3 coding sequence is TGCGCCAGCAGCCAAGCAGCAGATGAGCAGTTCTTC.

The V call is TRBV4-1, the J call TRBJ1-1, with a weak D call TRBD1 (5 bases). Germline values: CDR1 MGHRA, CDR2 YSYEKL. There are 15 residues in the CDR3. V was clipped by 2 bases and J by 2 bases, with 12 bases between them. CDR3 in DNA: TGCGCCAGCAGCCAAAGCGGGGGGATTAACACTGAAGCTTTCTTT. The encoded protein is CASSQSGGINTEAFF.

This clone has more than one count but fewer than ten. Other nucleotide sequences in the sample specify the same CDR3. This chain joins TRBV2 and TRBJ2-7, with 8 bases fitting TRBD1. This CDR3 spans 14 amino acids. Germline V lookup: CDR1 SNHLY, CDR2 FYNNEI. J was trimmed by 3 bases and V by 2 bases; bases with no gene match: 3. This chain's CDR3 is CASSEPTGGYEQYF. In DNA form, the CDR3 reads TGTGCCAGCAGTGAACCTACAGGGGGCTACGAGCAGTACTTC.

The chain recombines TRBV5-1 with TRBJ1-2; D may be TRBD1 (5 bases). Trimming took 0 bases from V and 4 from J, leaving 19 bases between them. This CDR3 has 17 residues. Germline CDR1 is SGHRS and CDR2 is YFSETQ. CDR3 nucleotides: TGCGCCAGCAGCTTGGGAGAAAGGGACGGAAACCTCTATGGCTACACCTTC. It is translated as CASSLGERDGNLYGYTF.

The V and J genes are TRBV6-5 and TRBJ2-7; no clear D. V shed 4 bases and J shed 5 bases, with 12 bases lying between them. The germline gives CDR1 MNHEY, CDR2 SVGAGI. The CDR3 loop spans 13 amino acids. The CDR3 spells CASSSTIGDEQYF. The CDR3 DNA follows: TGTGCCAGCAGTTCCACTATTGGCGACGAGCAGTACTTC.

The rearrangement joins TRBV7-9 to TRBJ2-1; either TRBD1 or TRBD2 may fit D (5 bases each). Trimming took 2 bases from V and 9 from J, leaving 17 bases between them. The CDR3 has 15 residues. The germline gives CDR1 SEHNR, CDR2 FQNEAQ (reference sequence). CDR3 coding DNA: TGTGCCAGCAGCTTACCGGGACGGCCGGACGGTGAGCAGTTCTTC. It codes for CASSLPGRPDGEQFF.

This clone came up once. J is TRBJ2-7 and V is TRBV5-6, with TRBD1 identical over 9 bases. J lost 6 bases, V lost 0 bases, and 10 bases had no gene match. CDR1 SGHDT and CDR2 YYEEEE come from the germline V gene. This CDR3 is 16 amino acids long. The CDR3 DNA follows: TGTGCCAGCAGCTTGGCTTTGGGACAGGGTTACTCCGAGCAGTACTTC. Its protein is CASSLALGQGYSEQYF.

This chain connects TRBV5-1 to TRBJ2-3, with D uncertain. Trimming took 0 bases from V and 2 from J, leaving 10 bases between them. Germline-derived CDR1 and CDR2 are SGHRS and YFSETQ. The CDR3 has 15 amino acids. Here the CDR3 DNA reads TGCGCCAGCAGCTTGGCTTTGAGGCCCACAGATACGCAGTATTTT. Encoded protein: CASSLALRPTDTQYF.

This chain links TRBV6-5 with TRBJ1-4, with D perhaps TRBD1 (5 bases). V was clipped by 6 bases and J by 11 bases, with 19 bases between them. This CDR3 region has 14 residues. Germline V CDR1 and CDR2: MNHEY, SVGAGI. The DNA of the CDR3 is TGTGCCAGCAGCCTCGCCGGGGGAGAGGGGAAACTGTTTTTT. The encoded protein is CASSLAGGEGKLFF.

This clone occurred once. The chain uses TRBV10-3 and TRBJ2-2, with a possible D match to TRBD2 (5 bases). The CDR3 extends over 16 amino acids. The germline V and J ends were trimmed by 0 bases and 7 bases, with 15 bases remaining between them. Germline loops: CDR1 ENHRY, CDR2 SYGVKD. CDR3 nucleotides: TGTGCCATCAGTGAGTCCAGGAGGTTAGAGGGCGGGGAGCTGTTTTTT. Encoded protein: CAISESRRLEGGELFF.

V and J are TRBV5-6 and TRBJ1-1, with 9 bases aligning to TRBD1. Germline V gene sequence: CDR1 SGHDT, CDR2 YYEEEE. The CDR3 consists of 15 residues. V was pared by 3 bases and J by 1 base, with 4 bases of the junction left unmatched. The CDR3 loop reads CASSSGTGWNTEAFF. In nucleotides, the CDR3 is TGTGCCAGCAGCTCCGGGACAGGGTGGAACACTGAAGCTTTCTTT.

The chain combines TRBV21-1 with TRBJ1-1; TRBD1 was called by the table and not checked on the DNA. TRBV21-1 is a pseudogene locus. The length of the CDR3 is 18 residues. DNA for the CDR3: TGTGCCAGCAGCATAAGGGGCGCCAGGGGGGCGATGGGGACTGAAGCTTTCTTT. Its protein is CASSIRGARGAMGTEAFF.

The chain employs TRBV6-5 and TRBJ2-2; D not resolved. V was clipped by 6 bases and J by 2 bases, with 10 bases between them. Germline V gives CDR1 MNHEY, CDR2 SVGAGI. This CDR3 has 14 residues. As DNA, the CDR3 is TGTGCCAGCAGAGCAGAACCTAACACCGGGGAGCTGTTTTTT. Its translation is CASRAEPNTGELFF.

This chain joins TRBV7-2 and TRBJ2-1; D remains ambiguous. The CDR3 has 12 residues. V lost 5 bases to trimming and J lost 3 bases, with 5 bases between them. Per the germline V gene, CDR1 is SGHTA and CDR2 is FQGNSA. The CDR3 region has the DNA TGTGCCAGCAGCGCATACTACAATGAGCAGTTCTTC. This sequence encodes CASSAYYNEQFF. Using reference TRBV7-2 and TRBJ2-1 for the parts outside the CDR3, the full variable domain is GAGVSQSPSNKVTEKGKDVELRCDPISGHTALYWYRQSLGQGLEFLIYFQGNSAPDKSGLPSDRFSAERTGGSVSTLTIQRTQQEDSAVYLCASSAYYNEQFFGPGTRLTVL.